These 13 T cell receptor beta chains share one sample of origin, sequenced in a study of T cell changes during pregnancy in multiple sclerosis. Method: immunoSEQ multiplex PCR; TCRdb's copy keeps in-frame clones and lacks some. Found here are more than 60,000 clones, 90% to 95% of them singletons; the top ten hold about 0.31%. This specimen consisted of CD4+ T cells from peripheral blood mononuclear cells, obtained in the third trimester of pregnancy. Receptors were obtained from a female donor in good health, enrolled as a control in a pregnancy study.

The V and J genes are TRBV2 and TRBJ1-5; 12 bases are a match to TRBD1. CDR3 size: 14 residues. V shed 7 bases and J 7 bases; nucleotides not matched to a gene: 5. CDR1 SNHLY and CDR2 FYNNEI come from the germline V gene. The CDR3 spells CASTGQGARQPQHF. The CDR3 DNA follows: TGTGCCAGCACGGGACAGGGGGCGCGACAGCCCCAGCATTTT.

The V call is TRBV4-1, the J call TRBJ1-1; TRBD1 aligns across 7 bases. V lost 0 bases, J lost 1 base, and 11 bases stayed unmatched. The CDR3 spans 18 residues. Germline lookup yields CDR1 MGHRA and CDR2 YSYEKL. CDR3 loop: CASSQEKRGQGRNTEAFF. CDR3 sequence (DNA): TGCGCCAGCAGCCAAGAGAAAAGGGGGCAGGGGCGGAACACTGAAGCTTTCTTT.

The rearrangement joins TRBV5-1 to TRBJ1-5; TRBD1 aligns across 8 bases. Trimming took 4 bases from V and 7 from J; bases not matched to a gene: 10. The CDR3 covers 15 residues. Germline V lookup: CDR1 SGHRS, CDR2 YFSETQ. The CDR3 DNA reads TGCGCCAGCAGCCCTGGGGCAGGGGGCGGACAGCCCCAGCATTTT. It is translated as CASSPGAGGGQPQHF.

This chain uses TRBV14 with TRBJ1-2; D may be TRBD1 (6 bases). The V end was cut by 0 bases, the J end by 6 bases, with 11 bases between. This CDR3 comprises 14 residues. Germline V gene lookup returns CDR1 SGHDN and CDR2 FVKESK. The CDR3: CASSQDITGHGYTF. CDR3 nucleotide sequence: TGTGCCAGCAGCCAAGATATAACAGGGCATGGCTACACCTTC.

This clone turned up a few times. The V call is TRBV5-4, the J call TRBJ1-1; 7 bases line up with TRBD1. The CDR3 extends over 14 amino acids. Per the germline V gene, CDR1 is SGHNT and CDR2 is YYREEE (reference sequence). The trim removed 4 bases at V and 4 bases at J, leaving 7 bases unmatched. The CDR3 here is CASSNRQGSTEAFF. CDR3 sequence (DNA): TGTGCCAGCAGCAACCGACAGGGTAGCACTGAAGCTTTCTTT. Using reference TRBV5-4 and TRBJ1-1 for the parts outside the CDR3, the full variable domain is ETGVTQSPTHLIKTRGQQVTLRCSSQSGHNTVSWYQQALGQGPQFIFQYYREEENGRGNFPPRFSGLQFPNYSSELNVNALELDDSALYLCASSNRQGSTEAFFGQGTRLTVV.

This clone was seen only a few times. The rearrangement links TRBV30 to TRBJ1-1, with 8 bases identical to TRBD1. V lost 3 bases, J lost 10 bases, and 4 bases stayed unmatched. Germline V gives CDR1 GTSNPN, CDR2 SVGIG (reference sequence). The CDR3 length is 11 residues. CDR3 coding DNA: TGTGCCTGGAGCTCCGGACAGGGAGCTTTCTTT. It is translated as CAWSSGQGAFF.

The chain employs TRBV7-2 and TRBJ2-1; the D gene is possibly TRBD2 (7 bases). The CDR3 contains 15 residues. Per the germline V gene, CDR1 is SGHTA and CDR2 is FQGNSA. The V and J ends lost 3 bases and 3 bases respectively, with 12 bases between them. CDR3 bases: TGTGCCAGCAGCTTTTCGCGGGGGCTCTACAATGAGCAGTTCTTC. It is translated as CASSFSRGLYNEQFF.

J is TRBJ2-7 and V is TRBV30; D is perhaps TRBD2 (6 bases). The germline CDR1 and CDR2 sequences are GTSNPN and SVGIG (reference sequence). The CDR3 length is 16 residues. Trimming stripped 3 bases from V and 3 bases from J, with 21 bases between. CDR3 nucleotide sequence: TGTGCCTGGAGAGGGCAGGGACTTATAAATTACTACGAGCAGTACTTC. Translated: CAWRGQGLINYYEQYF.

This chain links TRBV11-3 with TRBJ1-2; D possibly corresponds to TRBD1 (6 bases). V gave up 1 base and J gave up 4 bases, with 13 bases separating them. Germline CDR1 reads SGHNT; CDR2 reads YENEEA. This CDR3 is 15 amino acids long. The CDR3 nucleotides read TGTGCCAGCAGCTTAGGTAACAGGGCAATCTATGGCTACACCTTC. It yields the protein CASSLGNRAIYGYTF.

This clone has more than one count but fewer than ten. The rearrangement links TRBV6-6 to TRBJ1-2; no clear D gene. This CDR3 comprises 11 residues. V was shortened by 5 bases and J by 5 bases, with 6 bases between the two germline ends. CDR1 and CDR2 (germline): MNHNY, SVGAGI (reference sequence). Here the CDR3 reads CASSEGYGYTF. Here the CDR3 DNA reads TGTGCCAGCAGTGAGGGTTATGGCTACACCTTC.

In this sample, this clone turned up once. The chain carries TRBV19 and TRBJ2-7; D is unresolved. The germline CDR1 and CDR2 sequences are LNHDA and SQIVND (reference sequence). Trimming pared 8 bases from V and 5 bases from J, leaving 16 bases between. There are 13 residues in the CDR3. CDR3 residues: CASSSTRMDEQYF. The CDR3 coding sequence is TGTGCCAGTTCGTCGACGCGGATGGACGAGCAGTACTTC.

The chain has TRBV11-2 and TRBJ2-3; D might be TRBD1 (5 bases). The CDR3 has 15 residues. From germline, CDR1 is SGHAT and CDR2 FQNNGV. V shed 4 bases and J shed 0 bases, with 11 bases lying between them. The CDR3 spells CASSSLGRSTDTQYF. The CDR3 DNA reads as TGTGCCAGCAGCTCCTTGGGGCGTAGCACAGATACGCAGTATTTT. Full variable domain (rest looked up from reference TRBV11-2 and TRBJ2-3): EAGVAQSPRYKIIEKRQSVAFWCNPISGHATLYWYQQILGQGPKLLIQFQNNGVVDDSQLPKDRFSAERLKGVDSTLKIQPAKLEDSAVYLCASSSLGRSTDTQYFGPGTRLTVL.

The rearrangement joins TRBV9 to TRBJ2-3; TRBD2 agrees at 12 bases. The CDR3 is 18 residues long. Trimming took 7 bases from V and 1 from J; bases not matched to a gene: 13. Germline V gene sequence: CDR1 SGDLS, CDR2 YYNGEE. Here the CDR3 reads CASDEGLAGGLGTDTQYF. CDR3 bases: TGTGCCAGCGACGAGGGGCTAGCGGGGGGGCTGGGCACAGATACGCAGTATTTT.